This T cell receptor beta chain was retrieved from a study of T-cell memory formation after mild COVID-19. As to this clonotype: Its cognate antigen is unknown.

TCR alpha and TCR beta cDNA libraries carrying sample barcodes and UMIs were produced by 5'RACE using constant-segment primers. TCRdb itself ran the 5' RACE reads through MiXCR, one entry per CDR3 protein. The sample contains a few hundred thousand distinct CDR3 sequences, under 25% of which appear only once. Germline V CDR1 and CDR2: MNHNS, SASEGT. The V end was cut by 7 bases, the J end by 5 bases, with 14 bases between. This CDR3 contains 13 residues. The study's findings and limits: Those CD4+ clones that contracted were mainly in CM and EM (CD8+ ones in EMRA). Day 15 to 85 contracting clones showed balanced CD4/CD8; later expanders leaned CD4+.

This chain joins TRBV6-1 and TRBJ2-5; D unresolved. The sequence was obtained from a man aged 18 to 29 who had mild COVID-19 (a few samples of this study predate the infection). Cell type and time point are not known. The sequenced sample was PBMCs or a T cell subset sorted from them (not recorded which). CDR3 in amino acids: CASTETTWETQYF. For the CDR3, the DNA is TGTGCCAGCACCGAGACAACGTGGGAGACCCAGTACTTC.